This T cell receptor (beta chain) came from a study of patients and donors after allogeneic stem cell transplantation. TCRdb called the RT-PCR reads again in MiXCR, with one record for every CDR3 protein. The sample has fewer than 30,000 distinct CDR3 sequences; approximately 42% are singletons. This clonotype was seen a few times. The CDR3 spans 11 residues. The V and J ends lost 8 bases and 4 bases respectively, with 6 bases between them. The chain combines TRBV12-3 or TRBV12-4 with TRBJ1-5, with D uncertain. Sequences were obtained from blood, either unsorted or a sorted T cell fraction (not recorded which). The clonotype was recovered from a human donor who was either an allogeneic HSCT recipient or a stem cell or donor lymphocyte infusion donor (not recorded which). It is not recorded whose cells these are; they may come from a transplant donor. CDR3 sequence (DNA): TGTGCCAGCGTTCGAAATCAGCCCCAGCATTTT. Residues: CASVRNQPQHF.